These 27 T cell receptor beta chains were sequenced from one sample in a study of CD4 T cells in relation to SARS-CoV-2 and coronaviruses. Here immunoSEQ multiplex PCR was the method, and the copy in TCRdb shows in-frame clones only, minus some. The sample shows 50,000 to 65,000 clones, around 90% of them seen only once. Sequenced: naive CD4+ T cells from PBMCs. Noted subset: naive CD4+ T cells isolated by negative enrichment. These receptors were obtained from an adult with COVID-19.

CDR3 sequence (DNA): TGTGCCAGCAGCTTGGGAGTAGCCGTGTCCTACGAGCAGTACTTC. Its protein is CASSLGVAVSYEQYF. The rearrangement links TRBV7-2 to TRBJ2-7, with D tentatively TRBD2 (5 bases). This CDR3 is 15 amino acids long. Trimming removed 3 bases at V and 1 base at J, with 13 bases between. From germline, CDR1 is SGHTA and CDR2 FQGNSA. Using reference TRBV7-2 and TRBJ2-7 for the parts outside the CDR3, the full variable domain is GAGVSQSPSNKVTEKGKDVELRCDPISGHTALYWYRQSLGQGLEFLIYFQGNSAPDKSGLPSDRFSAERTGGSVSTLTIQRTQQEDSAVYLCASSLGVAVSYEQYFGPGTRLTVT.

This clone was seen a single time. CDR3 amino acids: CSVGWGPALNEQFF. DNA for the CDR3: TGCAGCGTCGGGTGGGGACCCGCCTTGAATGAGCAGTTCTTC. The chain joins TRBV29-1 to TRBJ2-1, with D possibly being TRBD1 or TRBD2 (5 bases each). The V and J ends lost 6 bases and 7 bases respectively, with 19 bases between them. Germline CDR1 SQVTM, CDR2 ANQGSEA. The CDR3 is 14 residues long.

This clone came up once. The chain links TRBV15 to TRBJ2-2, with TRBD2 matching 10 bases. This CDR3 spans 16 amino acids. CDR1 and CDR2 (germline): LNHNV, YYDKDF (reference sequence). Germline trimming cut 3 bases from V and 5 bases from J; bases unmatched to any gene: 6. The CDR3 region is CATSSLAGARTGELFF. The DNA of the CDR3 is TGTGCCACCAGCAGTCTAGCGGGAGCTCGGACCGGGGAGCTGTTTTTT.

This CDR3 reads CASRQGLGSYEQYF. The DNA of the CDR3 is TGTGCCAGTAGACAGGGGTTGGGGTCCTACGAGCAGTACTTC. The chain employs TRBV19 and TRBJ2-7; 7 bases fit TRBD1. The CDR3 is 14 amino acids. Germline V gives CDR1 LNHDA, CDR2 SQIVND (reference sequence). The junction had 6 bases not matched to a gene; V was cut back by 6 bases and J by 1 base.

The chain has TRBV18 and TRBJ2-1, with D maybe TRBD2 (5 bases). In germline, CDR1 is KGHSH, CDR2 LQKENI. With 5 bases removed from V and 13 bases from J, the gap between germline ends came to 15 bases. The CDR3 extends over 12 amino acids. CDR3 in DNA: TGTGCCAGCTCAGTAACTGGACTTTCACAGTTCTTC. Protein: CASSVTGLSQFF. Complete variable domain (other parts from reference TRBV18 and TRBJ2-1): NAGVMQNPRHLVRRRGQEARLRCSPMKGHSHVYWYRQLPEEGLKFMVYLQKENIIDESGMPKERFSAEFPKEGPSILRIQQVVRGDSAAYFCASSVTGLSQFFGPGTRLTVL.

J is TRBJ1-5 and V is TRBV6-5, with 10 bases lining up with TRBD1. Losses at the gene ends were 6 bases for V and 11 bases for J; bases not matched to a gene: 10. The CDR3 runs to 14 residues. Germline V CDR1 and CDR2: MNHEY, SVGAGI. The CDR3 coding sequence is TGTGCCAGCAGGAGGGACAGGGGACAATCAGCCCAGCATTTT. It codes for CASRRDRGQSAQHF.

The chain is built from TRBV5-1 and TRBJ2-3, with D tentatively TRBD1 (6 bases). The CDR3 extends over 16 amino acids. The ends were cut back, 4 bases at V and 0 bases at J, with 15 bases in the middle. Germline CDR1 and CDR2: SGHRS and YFSETQ. DNA for the CDR3: TGCGCCAGCAGCCCTGGGGGACACCGAAGCACAGATACGCAGTATTTT. Its protein is CASSPGGHRSTDTQYF.

The chain links TRBV28 to TRBJ1-5; D possibly corresponds to TRBD1 (6 bases). The germline V gene has CDR1 MDHEN and CDR2 SYDVKM. Trimming left V 4 bases short and J 7 bases short, with 14 bases between. The CDR3 is made up of 14 amino acids. CDR3 amino acids: CASSSSGTNQPQHF. CDR3 DNA sequence: TGTGCCAGCAGTTCGTCCGGGACAAACCAGCCCCAGCATTTT.

J is TRBJ1-3 and V is TRBV15; TRBD1 matches 7 bases. Germline V gene data show CDR1 as LNHNV and CDR2 as YYDKDF (reference sequence). There are 16 residues in the CDR3. V trimming: 0 bases; J trimming: 4 bases; junction bases outside the gene matches: 6. The CDR3 DNA sequence: TGTGCCACCAGCAGAGATCACAGGGGCTCGGGAAACACCATATATTTT. This gives the protein CATSRDHRGSGNTIYF.

This chain uses TRBV5-1 with TRBJ2-2; 14 bases agree with TRBD2. The CDR3 loop spans 17 amino acids. V was clipped by 4 bases and J by 4 bases; unmatched bases: 6. Per the germline V gene, CDR1 is SGHRS and CDR2 is YFSETQ. The CDR3 spells CASSPGLAGERTGELFF. DNA of the CDR3: TGCGCCAGCAGCCCGGGACTAGCGGGAGAGCGCACCGGGGAGCTGTTTTTT.

This chain joins TRBV28 and TRBJ1-5; D gene unclear. V was shortened by 1 base and J by 7 bases, with 17 bases between the two germline ends. Germline lookup yields CDR1 MDHEN and CDR2 SYDVKM. The CDR3 length is 16 residues. In DNA form, the CDR3 reads TGTGCCAGCAGTTTATTTTTTTTAATATCTGGGCAGCCCCAGCATTTT. It yields the protein CASSLFFLISGQPQHF.

The rearrangement joins TRBV6-5 to TRBJ2-2; 8 bases line up with TRBD2. Trimming at V came to 6 bases and at J to 0 bases, leaving 3 bases not matched to a gene. Germline V gene data show CDR1 as MNHEY and CDR2 as SVGAGI. The CDR3 covers 15 residues. The CDR3 region has the DNA TGTGCCAGCAGGGATAGCGGGACGAACACCGGGGAGCTGTTTTTT. Its protein is CASRDSGTNTGELFF.

In its sample, this clone was seen a few times. The genes are TRBV2 and TRBJ2-2, with D hard to call. The germline CDR1 and CDR2 sequences are SNHLY and FYNNEI. The CDR3 is 13 amino acids. The V and J ends lost 4 bases and 3 bases respectively, with 6 bases between them. The CDR3 bases are TGTGCCAGCAGTGCACGAGACACCGGGGAGCTGTTTTTT. This sequence encodes CASSARDTGELFF.

The gene calls are TRBV28 and TRBJ1-2; D possibly corresponds to TRBD1 (5 bases). Germline V gene lookup returns CDR1 MDHEN and CDR2 SYDVKM. The ends were cut back, 6 bases at V and 8 bases at J, with 16 bases in the middle. CDR3 size: 13 residues. CDR3: CASSPTRGFGYTF. CDR3 sequence (DNA): TGTGCCAGCAGCCCCACCCGGGGGTTCGGCTACACCTTC.

This CDR3 reads CASSIDRVANEKLFF. The CDR3 DNA reads as TGTGCCAGCAGCATAGACAGGGTGGCTAATGAAAAACTGTTTTTT. This rearrangement joins TRBV5-5 to TRBJ1-4, with 7 bases that match TRBD1. CDR1 and CDR2 from the germline V gene are SGHKS and YYEKEE (reference sequence). The CDR3 consists of 15 residues. The V segment lost 4 bases and the J segment 3 bases; nucleotides outside the gene matches: 6. Based on the CDR3 plus reference TRBV5-5 and TRBJ1-4, the full variable domain is DAGVTQSPTHLIKTRGQQVTLRCSPISGHKSVSWYQQVLGQGPQFIFQYYEKEERGRGNFPDRFSARQFPNYSSELNVNALLLGDSALYLCASSIDRVANEKLFFGSGTQLSVL.

This chain joins TRBV3-1 (or the pseudogene TRBV3-2) and TRBJ2-3; 12 nucleotides match TRBD2. This CDR3 region has 17 residues. Germline CDR1 reads LGHDT; CDR2 reads YNNKEL (reference sequence). The V gene end was trimmed by 3 bases and the J gene end by 3 bases; junction bases not matched to a gene: 7. CDR3 sequence reads: CASSHPTTSGRTDTQYF. DNA for the CDR3: TGTGCCAGCAGCCACCCAACCACTAGCGGGAGGACAGATACGCAGTATTTT.

This chain uses TRBV28 with TRBJ1-5; D might be TRBD1 (6 bases). Germline-derived CDR1 and CDR2 are MDHEN and SYDVKM. The CDR3 is 16 residues long. Between the trimmed V and J ends, which lost 6 bases and 0 bases, there was a span of 15 bases. The CDR3 nucleotides are TGTGCCAGCAGGAAGACAGGAGGAGATAGCAATCAGCCCCAGCATTTT. It codes for CASRKTGGDSNQPQHF.

The chain recombines TRBV20-1 with TRBJ2-3; 8 bases are shared with TRBD2. The germline CDR1 and CDR2 sequences are DFQATT and SNEGSKA (reference sequence). Trimming cost V 3 bases and J 1 base; bases outside gene matches: 6. The CDR3 extends over 15 amino acids. CDR3 DNA: TGCAGTGCTAGTACCTTGGGACTAGGCACAGATACGCAGTATTTT. Amino acid sequence: CSASTLGLGTDTQYF.

The CDR3 loop is CASSRPAASGTGELFF. The DNA of the CDR3 is TGTGCCAGCAGCCGACCCGCGGCTAGCGGGACCGGGGAGCTGTTTTTT. This chain connects TRBV7-3 to TRBJ2-2; 8 nucleotides line up with TRBD2. The CDR3 has 16 residues. Germline V gene sequence: CDR1 SGHTA, CDR2 FQGTGA. After removal of 5 bases from V and 5 bases from J, the junction contained 10 bases not matched to a gene.

The CDR3 loop is CASSSELRGTGDTIYF. The CDR3 coding sequence is TGTGCCAGCAGCTCAGAACTCCGAGGAACAGGGGACACCATATATTTT. This rearrangement joins TRBV11-2 to TRBJ1-3; 7 nucleotides align to TRBD1. The CDR3 runs to 16 residues. CDR1 and CDR2 from the germline V gene are SGHAT and FQNNGV. Trimming at V came to 4 bases and at J to 8 bases, leaving 14 bases not matched to a gene.

V usage is TRBV7-9 and J usage is TRBJ2-3, with 12 bases identical to TRBD2. This CDR3 is 18 amino acids long. The V and J ends lost 1 base and 0 bases, in that order; junction bases with no gene match: 5. The germline CDR1 and CDR2 sequences are SEHNR and FQNEAQ (reference sequence). CDR3 loop: CASSLGTSGRLSTDTQYF. DNA for the CDR3: TGTGCCAGCAGCTTAGGTACTAGCGGGAGGTTGAGCACAGATACGCAGTATTTT. Looking up the rest from reference TRBV7-9 and TRBJ2-3 gives the full variable domain: DTGVSQNPRHKITKRGQNVTFRCDPISEHNRLYWYRQTLGQGPEFLTYFQNEAQLEKSRLLSDRFSAERPKGSFSTLEIQRTEQGDSAMYLCASSLGTSGRLSTDTQYFGPGTRLTVL.

This chain joins TRBV21-1 and TRBJ1-2. TRBV21-1 is a known pseudogene. The CDR3 contains 13 residues. CDR3 residues: CASSFRRWHGYTF. The CDR3 bases are TGTGCCAGCAGCTTCCGGAGGTGGCATGGCTACACCTTC.

The V call is TRBV6-2 or TRBV6-3, the J call TRBJ2-7, with 10 bases that match TRBD1. In germline, CDR1 is MNHEY, CDR2 SVGEGT. The CDR3 covers 17 residues. With 2 bases clipped from V and 3 bases from J, the junction kept 10 bases outside the gene matches. CDR3 amino acids: CASSYTAGQGSFYEQYF. The CDR3 DNA is TGTGCCAGCAGTTACACCGCGGGACAGGGGTCCTTCTACGAGCAGTACTTC.

The chain joins TRBV9 to TRBJ2-1, with 9 positions matching TRBD2. Trimming cost V 6 bases and J 6 bases; bases outside gene matches: 4. The germline gives CDR1 SGDLS, CDR2 YYNGEE. The CDR3 sequence is 13 residues long. CDR3 sequence reads: CASNIAGANEQFF. DNA of the CDR3: TGTGCCAGCAACATAGCGGGAGCCAATGAGCAGTTCTTC.

This clone has only one observation. The rearrangement joins TRBV28 to TRBJ2-7; possible D gene TRBD2, 5 bases. The CDR3 extends over 14 amino acids. CDR1 is MDHEN, CDR2 SYDVKM, per germline. V lost 6 bases and J 4 bases, leaving 16 bases between the germline ends. The CDR3 is CASSRTRTGYEQYF. CDR3 bases: TGTGCCAGCAGCCGAACGAGGACTGGATACGAGCAGTACTTC.

The chain combines TRBV19 with TRBJ1-4, with TRBD1 identical over 7 bases. V lost 5 bases to trimming and J lost 7 bases; unmatched junction nucleotides: 1. This CDR3 is 12 amino acids long. Germline V lookup: CDR1 LNHDA, CDR2 SQIVND (reference sequence). CDR3 in DNA: TGTGCCAGTAGTGAGGGGGCTGAAAAACTGTTTTTT. Protein sequence: CASSEGAEKLFF.

This CDR3 reads CASSSIEAWATQYF. The CDR3 DNA sequence: TGTGCCAGCAGTTCCATTGAGGCCTGGGCTACGCAGTATTTT. The chain uses TRBV28 and TRBJ2-3; D is undetermined. The CDR3 has 14 residues. In germline, CDR1 is MDHEN, CDR2 SYDVKM. V lost 4 bases and J lost 8, with 16 bases in between.